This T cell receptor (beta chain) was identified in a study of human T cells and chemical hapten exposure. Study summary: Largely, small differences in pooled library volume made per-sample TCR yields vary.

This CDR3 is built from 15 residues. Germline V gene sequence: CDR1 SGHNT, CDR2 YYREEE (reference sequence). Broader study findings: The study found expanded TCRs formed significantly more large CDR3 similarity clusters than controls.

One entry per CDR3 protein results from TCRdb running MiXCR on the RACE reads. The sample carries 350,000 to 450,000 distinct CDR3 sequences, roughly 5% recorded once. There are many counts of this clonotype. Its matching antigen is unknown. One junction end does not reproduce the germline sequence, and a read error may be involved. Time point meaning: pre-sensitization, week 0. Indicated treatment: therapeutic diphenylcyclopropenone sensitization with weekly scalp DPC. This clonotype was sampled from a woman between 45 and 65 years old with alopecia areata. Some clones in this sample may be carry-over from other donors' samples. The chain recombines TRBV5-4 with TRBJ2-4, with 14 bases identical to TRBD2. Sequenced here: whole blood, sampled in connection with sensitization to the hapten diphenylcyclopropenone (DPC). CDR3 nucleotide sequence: TGTGCCAGCAGCCCCCCGGGACTAGCGGGGGCCGACGCGGAGTGG. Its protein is CASSPPGLAGADAEW.